This TCR beta chain originates from a study of control samples from healthy donors and cancer patients. Only in-frame clones appear in the TCRdb table, and some are missing; sequencing was by immunoSEQ multiplex PCR. This table holds over 110,000 clones, just under 95% found once. The germline V gene has CDR1 SNHLY and CDR2 FYNNEI. The CDR3 is made up of 14 amino acids. Trimming removed 5 bases at V and 6 bases at J, with 14 bases between. The sequence derives from a man aged 25-40 years in good health. What was sequenced was blood. This sequence joins TRBV2 and TRBJ1-5; possible D gene TRBD1, 6 bases. CDR3 DNA: TGTGCCAGCAGTAAAGACAGGTATGGTCAGCCCCAGCATTTT. Its protein is CASSKDRYGQPQHF. Using reference TRBV2 and TRBJ1-5 for the parts outside the CDR3, the full variable domain is EPEVTQTPSHQVTQMGQEVILRCVPISNHLYFYWYRQILGQKVEFLVSFYNNEISEKSEIFDDQFSVERPDGSNFTLKIRSTKLEDSAMYFCASSKDRYGQPQHFGDGTRLSIL.